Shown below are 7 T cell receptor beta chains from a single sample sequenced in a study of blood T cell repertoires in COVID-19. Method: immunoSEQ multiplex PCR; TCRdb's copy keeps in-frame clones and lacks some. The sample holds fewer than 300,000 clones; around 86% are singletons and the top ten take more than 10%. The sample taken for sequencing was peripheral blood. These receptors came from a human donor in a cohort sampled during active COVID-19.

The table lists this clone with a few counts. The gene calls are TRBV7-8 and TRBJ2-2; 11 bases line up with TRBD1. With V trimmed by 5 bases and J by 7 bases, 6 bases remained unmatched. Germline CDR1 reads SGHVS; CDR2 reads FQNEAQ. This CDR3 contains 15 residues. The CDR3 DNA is TGTGCCAGCAGCCCCTGGACAGGGGGCATCGGGGAGCTGTTTTTT. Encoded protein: CASSPWTGGIGELFF.

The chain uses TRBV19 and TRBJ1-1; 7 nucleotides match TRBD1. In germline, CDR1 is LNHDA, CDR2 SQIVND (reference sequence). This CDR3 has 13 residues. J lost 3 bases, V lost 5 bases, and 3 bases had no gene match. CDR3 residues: CASSDDRDTEAFF. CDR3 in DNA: TGTGCCAGTAGTGACGACAGGGACACTGAAGCTTTCTTT.

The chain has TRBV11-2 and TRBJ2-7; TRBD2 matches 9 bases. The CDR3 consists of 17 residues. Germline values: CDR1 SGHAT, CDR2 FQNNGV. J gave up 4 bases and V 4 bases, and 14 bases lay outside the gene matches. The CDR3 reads CASSSVSMAGGQYEQYF. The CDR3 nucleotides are TGTGCCAGCAGCTCCGTTTCAATGGCGGGAGGGCAATACGAGCAGTACTTC. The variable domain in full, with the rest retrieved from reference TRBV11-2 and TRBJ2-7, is EAGVAQSPRYKIIEKRQSVAFWCNPISGHATLYWYQQILGQGPKLLIQFQNNGVVDDSQLPKDRFSAERLKGVDSTLKIQPAKLEDSAVYLCASSSVSMAGGQYEQYFGPGTRLTVT.

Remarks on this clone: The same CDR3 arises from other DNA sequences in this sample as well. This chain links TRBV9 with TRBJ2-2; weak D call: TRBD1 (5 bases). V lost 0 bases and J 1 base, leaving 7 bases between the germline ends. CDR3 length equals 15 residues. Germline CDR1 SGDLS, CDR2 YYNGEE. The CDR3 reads CASSVGQGNTGELFF. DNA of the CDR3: TGTGCCAGCAGCGTAGGGCAGGGGAACACCGGGGAGCTGTTTTTT.

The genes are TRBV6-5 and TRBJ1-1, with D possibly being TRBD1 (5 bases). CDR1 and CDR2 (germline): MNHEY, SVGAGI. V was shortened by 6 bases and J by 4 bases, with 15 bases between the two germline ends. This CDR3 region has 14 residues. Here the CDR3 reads CASRGDWVSTEAFF. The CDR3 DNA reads TGTGCCAGCAGGGGGGACTGGGTATCCACTGAAGCTTTCTTT.

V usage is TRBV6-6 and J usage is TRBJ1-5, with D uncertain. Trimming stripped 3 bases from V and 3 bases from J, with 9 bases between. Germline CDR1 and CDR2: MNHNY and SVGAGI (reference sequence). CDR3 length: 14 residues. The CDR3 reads CASSYPEDNQPQHF. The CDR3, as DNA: TGTGCCAGCAGTTATCCGGAGGACAATCAGCCCCAGCATTTT.

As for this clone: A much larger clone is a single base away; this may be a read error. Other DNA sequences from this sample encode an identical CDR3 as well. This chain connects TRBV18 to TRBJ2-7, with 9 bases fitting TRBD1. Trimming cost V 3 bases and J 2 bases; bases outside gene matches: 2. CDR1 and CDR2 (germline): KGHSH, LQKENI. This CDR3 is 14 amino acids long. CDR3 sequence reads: CASSPGQGTYEQYF. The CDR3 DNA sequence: TGTGCCAGCTCACCGGGACAGGGAACCTACGAGCAGTACTTC.